The 10 T cell receptor beta chains below come from one sample, sequenced in a study of blood T cell repertoires in COVID-19. Clones were sequenced by immunoSEQ multiplex PCR, and TCRdb holds only the in-frame ones, with some missing. This sample has about 190,000 clones; 83% occur once, and the top ten carry 2.5% to 3%. The sequencing sample was made of peripheral blood. The origin of the receptors is a man over 45 with active or convalescent COVID-19.

In regard to this clone: The sample has other DNA sequences that encode this CDR3 too. Written as DNA, the CDR3 is TGCAGTGCTAGTTTAGAAGAGACCCAGTACTTC. Protein product: CSASLEETQYF. The genes are TRBV20-1 and TRBJ2-5; D is uncertain. Germline assignment: CDR1 DFQATT and CDR2 SNEGSKA (reference sequence). The CDR3 is made up of 11 amino acids. V was cut by 3 bases and J by 3 bases, with 5 bases left in between.

The chain is built from TRBV4-1 and TRBJ2-3; 13 bases agree with TRBD2. This CDR3 contains 16 residues. CDR1 and CDR2 (germline): MGHRA, YSYEKL. V dropped 4 bases and J dropped 6; count of bases not matched to a gene: 7. The CDR3 region is CASSLLAGGVRDTQYF. DNA of the CDR3: TGCGCCAGCAGCCTACTAGCGGGGGGGGTCAGGGATACGCAGTATTTT.

The V call is TRBV3-1 (or the pseudogene TRBV3-2), the J call TRBJ2-7, with D hard to call. The CDR3 has 13 residues. Germline values: CDR1 LGHDT, CDR2 YNNKEL (reference sequence). V was trimmed by 4 bases and J by 4 bases, leaving 11 bases between them. The CDR3 region has the DNA TGTGCCAGCAGCCCTACGGGTGCGTACGAGCAGTACTTC. Encoded protein: CASSPTGAYEQYF.

The CDR3 is CATSDARGTSGDIQYF. CDR3 in DNA: TGTGCCACCAGTGATGCCAGGGGGACCTCCGGGGACATTCAGTACTTC. The rearrangement uses TRBV24-1 and TRBJ2-4; 7 bases line up with TRBD1. The CDR3 loop spans 16 amino acids. From germline, CDR1 is KGHDR and CDR2 SFDVKD. The V segment lost 3 bases and the J segment 8 bases; nucleotides outside the gene matches: 12.

The V and J genes are TRBV6-4 and TRBJ2-2; possibly TRBD1 for D (6 bases). Per the germline V gene, CDR1 is MRHNA and CDR2 is SNTAGT. The CDR3 consists of 16 residues. V gave up 6 bases and J gave up 3 bases, with 17 bases separating them. CDR3 sequence: CASSDGTGTDTGELFF. The DNA of the CDR3 is TGTGCCAGCAGCGACGGCACAGGGACGGACACCGGGGAGCTGTTTTTT.

The genes are TRBV28 and TRBJ2-1; 9 bases line up with TRBD2. The germline V gene has CDR1 MDHEN and CDR2 SYDVKM. This CDR3 has 16 amino acids. V dropped 2 bases and J dropped 4; count of bases not matched to a gene: 6. CDR3 sequence (DNA): TGTGCCAGCAGTTTACGGGCGGGAGGGGGTTACAATGAGCAGTTCTTC. Its protein is CASSLRAGGGYNEQFF.

The chain has TRBV28 and TRBJ1-2; D remains unclear. From germline, CDR1 is MDHEN and CDR2 SYDVKM. This CDR3 is built from 12 residues. Trimming pared 3 bases from V and 5 bases from J, leaving 7 bases between. CDR3 sequence reads: CASSLYGYGYTF. CDR3 bases: TGTGCCAGCAGTTTGTACGGGTATGGCTACACCTTC.

V gene TRBV7-3 combines with J gene TRBJ2-3, with TRBD2 identical over 11 bases. Trimming at V came to 2 bases and at J to 3 bases, leaving 7 bases not matched to a gene. This CDR3 has 17 amino acids. Germline CDR1 is SGHTA and CDR2 is FQGTGA. CDR3 region: CASSLHLAGGPTDTQYF. CDR3 sequence (DNA): TGTGCCAGCAGCTTACATTTAGCGGGAGGGCCGACAGATACGCAGTATTTT.

This clone was seen once. The CDR3 DNA reads TGTGCCAGCACGAACCAGGGGGCGCGTTACGAGCAGTACTTC. Its protein is CASTNQGARYEQYF. The chain recombines TRBV21-1 with TRBJ2-7; the table's D call, TRBD1, was not checked against the DNA. TRBV21-1 is termed a pseudogene. The CDR3 has 14 amino acids.

Comment on this clone: The same CDR3 arises from other DNA sequences in this sample as well. The V and J genes are TRBV10-3 and TRBJ1-5, with 7 bases fitting TRBD1. Germline loops: CDR1 ENHRY, CDR2 SYGVKD. The ends lost 0 bases at V and 4 bases at J; junction bases unmatched: 3. This CDR3 comprises 15 residues. The CDR3 nucleotides read TGTGCCATCAGTGAGTCAGGGGGCGCGAATCAGCCCCAGCATTTT. It yields the protein CAISESGGANQPQHF.